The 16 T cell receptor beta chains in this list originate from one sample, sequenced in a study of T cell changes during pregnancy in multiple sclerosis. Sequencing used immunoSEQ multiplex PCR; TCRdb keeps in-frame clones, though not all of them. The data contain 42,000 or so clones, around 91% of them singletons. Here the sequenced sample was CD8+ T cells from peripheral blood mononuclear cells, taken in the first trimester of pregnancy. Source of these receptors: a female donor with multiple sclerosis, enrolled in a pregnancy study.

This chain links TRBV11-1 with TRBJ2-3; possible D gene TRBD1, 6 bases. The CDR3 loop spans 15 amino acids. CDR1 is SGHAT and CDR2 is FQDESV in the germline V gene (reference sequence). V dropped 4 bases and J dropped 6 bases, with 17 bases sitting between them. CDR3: CASSSGHQGTDTQYF. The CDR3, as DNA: TGTGCCAGCAGCTCGGGACACCAGGGAACTGATACGCAGTATTTT.

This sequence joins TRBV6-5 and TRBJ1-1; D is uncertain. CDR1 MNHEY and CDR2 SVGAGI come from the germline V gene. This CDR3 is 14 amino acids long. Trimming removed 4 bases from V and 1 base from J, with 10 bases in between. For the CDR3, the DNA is TGTGCCAGCAGTTTCATGACTGCGAACACTGAAGCTTTCTTT. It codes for CASSFMTANTEAFF.

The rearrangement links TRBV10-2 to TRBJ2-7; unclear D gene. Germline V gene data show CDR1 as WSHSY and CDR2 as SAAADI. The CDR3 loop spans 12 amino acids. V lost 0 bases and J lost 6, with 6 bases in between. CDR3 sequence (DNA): TGCGCCAGCAGTGAGTCTGGGCGCGAGCAGTACTTC. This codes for CASSESGREQYF.

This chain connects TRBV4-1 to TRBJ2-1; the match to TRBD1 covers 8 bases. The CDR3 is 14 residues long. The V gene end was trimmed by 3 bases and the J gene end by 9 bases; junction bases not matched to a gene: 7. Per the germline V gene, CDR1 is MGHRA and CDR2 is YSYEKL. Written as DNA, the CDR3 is TGCGCCAGCAGCCAGGACAGGGTGGGGGGTGAGCAGTTCTTC. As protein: CASSQDRVGGEQFF.

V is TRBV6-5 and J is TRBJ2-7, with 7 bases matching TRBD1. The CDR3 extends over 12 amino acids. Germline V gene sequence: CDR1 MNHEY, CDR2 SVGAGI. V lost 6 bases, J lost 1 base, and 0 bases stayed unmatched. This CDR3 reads CASRQGSYEQYF. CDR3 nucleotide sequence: TGTGCCAGCAGACAGGGGTCCTACGAGCAGTACTTC.

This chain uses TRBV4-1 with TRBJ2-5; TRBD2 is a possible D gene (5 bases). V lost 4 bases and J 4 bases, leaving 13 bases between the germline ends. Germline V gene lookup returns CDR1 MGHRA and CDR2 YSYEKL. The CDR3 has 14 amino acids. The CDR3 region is CASSPLAGGETQYF. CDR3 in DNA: TGCGCCAGCAGCCCCCTCGCTGGAGGAGAGACCCAGTACTTC.

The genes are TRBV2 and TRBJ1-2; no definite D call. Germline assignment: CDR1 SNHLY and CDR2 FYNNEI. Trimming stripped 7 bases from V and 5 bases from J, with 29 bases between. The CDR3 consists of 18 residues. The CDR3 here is CASTDAVRKVTGAYGYTF. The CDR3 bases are TGTGCCAGCACAGACGCAGTGCGTAAGGTTACTGGAGCGTATGGCTACACCTTC.

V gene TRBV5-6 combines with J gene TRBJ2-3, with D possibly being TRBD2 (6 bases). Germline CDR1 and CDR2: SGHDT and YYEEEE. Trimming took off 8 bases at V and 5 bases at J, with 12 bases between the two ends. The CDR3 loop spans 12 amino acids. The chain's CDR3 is CASRDGGDTQYF. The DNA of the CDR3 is TGTGCCAGTAGGGACGGGGGAGATACGCAGTATTTT.

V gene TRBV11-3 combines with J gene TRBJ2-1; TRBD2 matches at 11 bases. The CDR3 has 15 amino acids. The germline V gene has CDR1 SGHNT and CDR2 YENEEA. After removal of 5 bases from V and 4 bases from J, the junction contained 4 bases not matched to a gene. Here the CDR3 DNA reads TGTGCCAGCAGCCCCGGGACTAGCGGTTACAATGAGCAGTTCTTC. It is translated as CASSPGTSGYNEQFF.

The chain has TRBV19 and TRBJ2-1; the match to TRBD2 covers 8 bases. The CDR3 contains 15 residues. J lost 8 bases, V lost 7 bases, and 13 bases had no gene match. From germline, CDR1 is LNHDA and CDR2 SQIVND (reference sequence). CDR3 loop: CASTFSGIPSDEQFF. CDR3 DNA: TGTGCCAGTACCTTTAGCGGGATTCCCTCGGATGAGCAGTTCTTC.

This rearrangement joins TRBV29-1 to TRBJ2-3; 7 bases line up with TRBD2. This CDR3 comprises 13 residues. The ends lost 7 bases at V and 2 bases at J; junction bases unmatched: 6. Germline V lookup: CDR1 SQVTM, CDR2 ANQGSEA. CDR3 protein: CSALADNTDTQYF. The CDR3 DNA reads TGCAGCGCCCTAGCGGATAACACAGATACGCAGTATTTT.

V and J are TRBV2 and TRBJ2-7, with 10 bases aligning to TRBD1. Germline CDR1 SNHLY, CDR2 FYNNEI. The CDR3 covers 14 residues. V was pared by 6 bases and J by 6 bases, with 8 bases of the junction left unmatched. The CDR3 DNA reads TGTGCCAGCAGACCTCAAGGACAGGGGGTCGAGCAGTACTTC. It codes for CASRPQGQGVEQYF. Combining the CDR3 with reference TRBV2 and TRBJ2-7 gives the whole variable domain EPEVTQTPSHQVTQMGQEVILRCVPISNHLYFYWYRQILGQKVEFLVSFYNNEISEKSEIFDDQFSVERPDGSNFTLKIRSTKLEDSAMYFCASRPQGQGVEQYFGPGTRLTVT.

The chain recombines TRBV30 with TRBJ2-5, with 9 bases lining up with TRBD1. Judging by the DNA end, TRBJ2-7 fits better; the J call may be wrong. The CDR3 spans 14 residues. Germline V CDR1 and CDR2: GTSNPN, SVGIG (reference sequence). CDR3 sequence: CAWSVGQGPYEQYF. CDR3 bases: TGTGCCTGGAGTGTAGGACAGGGGCCCTACGAGCAGTACTTC.

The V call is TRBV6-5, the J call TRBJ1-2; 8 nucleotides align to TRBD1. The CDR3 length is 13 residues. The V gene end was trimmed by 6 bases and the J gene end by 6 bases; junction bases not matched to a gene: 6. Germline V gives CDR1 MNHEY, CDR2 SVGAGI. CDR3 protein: CASRTGQGHGYTF. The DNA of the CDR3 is TGTGCCAGCAGAACCGGACAGGGCCATGGCTACACCTTC.

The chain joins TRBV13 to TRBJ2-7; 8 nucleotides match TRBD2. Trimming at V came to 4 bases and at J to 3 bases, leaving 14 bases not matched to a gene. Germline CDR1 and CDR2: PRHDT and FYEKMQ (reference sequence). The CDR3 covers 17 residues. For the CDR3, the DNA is TGTGCCAGCAGCTCCCACGGCGGCGGGGGGCTAGTCTACGAGCAGTACTTC. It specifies CASSSHGGGGLVYEQYF.

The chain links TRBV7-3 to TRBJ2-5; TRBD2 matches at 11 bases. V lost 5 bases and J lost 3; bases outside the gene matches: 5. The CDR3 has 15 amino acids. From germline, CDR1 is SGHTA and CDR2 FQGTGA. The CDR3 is CASSDSSGGEETQYF. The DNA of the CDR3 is TGTGCCAGCAGCGATAGTAGCGGGGGGGAAGAGACCCAGTACTTC. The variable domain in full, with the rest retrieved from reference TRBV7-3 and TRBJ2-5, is GAGVSQTPSNKVTEKGKYVELRCDPISGHTALYWYRQSLGQGPEFLIYFQGTGAADDSGLPNDRFFAVRPEGSVSTLKIQRTERGDSAVYLCASSDSSGGEETQYFGPGTRLLVL.